This T cell receptor beta chain stems from a study of Ad26.COV2.S vaccination and SARS-CoV-2 variants. Study background: Ad26.COV2.S was injected intramuscularly once or twice, 56 days apart.

This table comes from immunoSEQ multiplex PCR, and its TCRdb copy is limited to in-frame clones, with some not included. The table records 300,000 to 500,000 clones, approximately 91% of them present only once. Treatment given: 19 received Ad26.COV2.S at low or high dose, single or two shots; 5 received placebo; per-sample allocation not given. The investigators took samples on day 63 after the first vaccine or placebo injection. Donor was an adult aged 18-55 years in Boston. Turning to this clone: Its matching antigen is unknown.

Findings and limits, study-wide: Analyses that measured TCR breadth and depth may have underestimated total T cell responses. People who got the vaccine or the placebo had similar non-spike TCR breadth.

Per the germline V gene, CDR1 is ENHRY and CDR2 is SYGVKD. The V and J ends lost 6 bases and 5 bases respectively, with 16 bases between them. CDR3 size: 14 residues. The sample here was peripheral blood, taken in a trial of Ad26.COV2.S vaccine versus placebo. The gene calls are TRBV10-3 and TRBJ1-2; D perhaps matches TRBD1 (5 bases). The TCR comes from a person between 18 and 65 years old who received the Ad26.COV2.S COVID-19 vaccine or a placebo. CDR3 residues: CAISPSRELYGYTF. CDR3 DNA: TGTGCCATCAGCCCCAGCAGGGAATTGTATGGCTACACCTTC.